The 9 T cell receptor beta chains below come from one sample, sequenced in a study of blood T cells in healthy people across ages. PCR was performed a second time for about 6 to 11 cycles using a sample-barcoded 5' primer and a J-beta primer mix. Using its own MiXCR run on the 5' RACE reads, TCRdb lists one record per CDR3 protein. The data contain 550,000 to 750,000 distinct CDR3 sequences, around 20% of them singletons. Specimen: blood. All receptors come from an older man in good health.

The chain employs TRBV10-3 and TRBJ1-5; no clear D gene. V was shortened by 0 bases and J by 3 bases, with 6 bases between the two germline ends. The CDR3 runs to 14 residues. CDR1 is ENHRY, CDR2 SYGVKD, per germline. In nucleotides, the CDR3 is TGTGCCATCAGTGAGTCCGGGGACAATCAGCCCCAGCATTTT. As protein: CAISESGDNQPQHF.

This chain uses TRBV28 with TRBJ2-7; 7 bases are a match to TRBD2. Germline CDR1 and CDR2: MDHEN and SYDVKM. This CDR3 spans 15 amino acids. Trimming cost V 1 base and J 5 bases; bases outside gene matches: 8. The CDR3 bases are TGTGCCAGCAGTTTATATACCCTCGCGGGAGACGAGCAGTACTTC. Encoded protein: CASSLYTLAGDEQYF.

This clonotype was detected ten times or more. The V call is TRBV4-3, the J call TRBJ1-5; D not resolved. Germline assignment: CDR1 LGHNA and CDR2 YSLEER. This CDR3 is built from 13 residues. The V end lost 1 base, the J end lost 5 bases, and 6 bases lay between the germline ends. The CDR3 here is CASSQVRDQPQHF. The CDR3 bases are TGCGCCAGCAGCCAAGTGCGGGATCAGCCCCAGCATTTT.

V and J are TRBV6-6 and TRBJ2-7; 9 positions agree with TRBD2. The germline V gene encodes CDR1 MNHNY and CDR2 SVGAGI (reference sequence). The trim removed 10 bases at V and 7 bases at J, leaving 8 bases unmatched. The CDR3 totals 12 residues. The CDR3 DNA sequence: TGTGCCACGTTCCAGAGCGGGAGGGAGCAGTACTTC. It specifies CATFQSGREQYF.

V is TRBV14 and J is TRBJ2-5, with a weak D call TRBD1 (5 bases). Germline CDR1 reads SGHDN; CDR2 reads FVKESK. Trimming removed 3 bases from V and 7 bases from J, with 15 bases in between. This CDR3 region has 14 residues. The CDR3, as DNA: TGTGCCAGCAGCCATCGAAGGGGCTATGGGACCCAGTACTTC. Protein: CASSHRRGYGTQYF.

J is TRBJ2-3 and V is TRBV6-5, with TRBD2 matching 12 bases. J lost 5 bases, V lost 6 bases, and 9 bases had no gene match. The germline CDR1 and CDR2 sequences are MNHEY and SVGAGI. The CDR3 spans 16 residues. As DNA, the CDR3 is TGTGCCAGCAGCAATGCGGGACTAGCGGGCCGAGATACGCAGTATTTT. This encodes CASSNAGLAGRDTQYF.

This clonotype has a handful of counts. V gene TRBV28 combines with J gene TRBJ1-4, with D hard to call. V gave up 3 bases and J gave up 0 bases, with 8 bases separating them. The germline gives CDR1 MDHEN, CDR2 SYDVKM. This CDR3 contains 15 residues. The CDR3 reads CASSFQPATNEKLFF. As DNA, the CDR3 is TGTGCCAGCAGTTTCCAGCCAGCAACTAATGAAAAACTGTTTTTT.

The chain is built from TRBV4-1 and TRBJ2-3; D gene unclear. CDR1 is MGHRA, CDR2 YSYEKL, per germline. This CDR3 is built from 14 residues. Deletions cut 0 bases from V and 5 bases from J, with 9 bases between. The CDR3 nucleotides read TGCGCCAGCAGCCAAGAACCCTTAAGAGATACGCAGTATTTT. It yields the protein CASSQEPLRDTQYF.

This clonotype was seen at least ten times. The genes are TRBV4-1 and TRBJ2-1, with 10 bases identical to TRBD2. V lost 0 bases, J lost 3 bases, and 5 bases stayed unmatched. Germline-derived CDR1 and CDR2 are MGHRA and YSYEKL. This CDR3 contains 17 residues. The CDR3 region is CASSQDRGTSDYNEQFF. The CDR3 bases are TGCGCCAGCAGCCAAGATAGAGGGACTAGCGACTACAATGAGCAGTTCTTC.